The rows below give T cell receptor beta chains drawn from one sample of a study of CD8 T cells in Susac syndrome. TCRdb fed the immunoSEQ multiplex PCR reads into MiXCR, producing one record per CDR3 protein. The sample lists around 200,000 distinct CDR3 sequences; 95% were seen once. Source material: CD8+ T cells from PBMCs. These receptors were taken from a human donor with Susac syndrome. The CDR3 runs from the conserved cysteine through the conserved F or W. D genes are given only for firm matches. Where a row states a size, it is once, few, many or the class of an expanded clone; other rows omit it.

D	V	J	size	DNA	CDR3
NA	TRBV20-1	TRBJ1-2	NA	TGCAGTGCTAGAGACAGGGAGGGCCATACTAACTATGGCTACACCTTC	CSARDREGHTNYGYTF
NA	TRBV7-9	TRBJ1-5	NA	TGTGCCAGCAGCTTAGGGGTTCCCAGCCCCAATCAGCCCCAGCATTTT	CASSLGVPSPNQPQHF
NA	TRBV5-6	TRBJ2-7	NA	TGTGCCAGCAGCACCCAGGACGGGGTCTACGAGCAGTACTTC	CASSTQDGVYEQYF
TRBD1	TRBV6-5	TRBJ2-7	NA	TGTGCCAGCAGTTTAACAGGGGGCACCGAGCAGTACTTC	CASSLTGGTEQYF
NA	TRBV27	TRBJ1-1	once	TGTGCCAGCAGTACTCGTGGGCGCTATGAAGCTTTCTTT	CASSTRGRYEAFF
NA	TRBV5-1	TRBJ1-2	NA	TGCGCCAGCAGCCTGGACGGCGAAACTCGTCATGGCTACACCTTC	CASSLDGETRHGYTF
NA	TRBV12-3/TRBV12-4	TRBJ2-7	NA	TGTGCCAGCAGTTTAGCTTGGTACGAGCAGTACTTC	CASSLAWYEQYF
NA	TRBV7-9	TRBJ2-2	NA	TGTGCCAGCAGCTTGGAGGGGCTTTACACCGGGGAGCTGTTTTTT	CASSLEGLYTGELFF
TRBD1	TRBV12-3/TRBV12-4	TRBJ1-5	NA	TGTGCCAGCAGCAGACCGGGACAGGGGTTGGGGCAGCCCCAGCATTTT	CASSRPGQGLGQPQHF
TRBD2	TRBV29-1	TRBJ2-1	NA	TGCAGCGTTGCTATCGCTAGCGGGATAGGGAATGAGCAGTTCTTC	CSVAIASGIGNEQFF
NA	TRBV20-1	TRBJ1-2	NA	TGCAGTGCTATAGGCGTTTTAAGGGGAGGGTACTATGGCTACACCTTC	CSAIGVLRGGYYGYTF
NA	TRBV4-1	TRBJ2-3	NA	TGCGCCAGCAGCCAGGCAGGGGCTTTTTCTAGCACAGATACGCAGTATTTT	CASSQAGAFSSTDTQYF